One sample yielded the 5 T cell receptor beta chains listed below, sequenced in a study of blood T cell repertoires in COVID-19. The data were produced by immunoSEQ multiplex PCR, yet TCRdb's version contains in-frame clones alone and is incomplete. The table records about 200,000 clones, 65% to 85% of them present only once. Specimen: peripheral blood. The receptors were gathered from a human donor in a cohort sampled during active COVID-19.

This chain joins TRBV6-5 and TRBJ1-5, with D perhaps TRBD1 (5 bases). V was cut by 5 bases and J by 3 bases, with 11 bases left in between. This CDR3 spans 14 amino acids. Germline CDR1 and CDR2: MNHEY and SVGAGI. The CDR3 here is CASSPDGHNQPQHF. The CDR3 DNA reads as TGTGCCAGCAGTCCTGACGGACACAATCAGCCCCAGCATTTT.

This clone was found once. The chain is built from TRBV9 and TRBJ2-2, with TRBD2 matching over 10 bases. Germline V gene sequence: CDR1 SGDLS, CDR2 YYNGEE. The CDR3 loop spans 16 amino acids. V trimming: 0 bases; J trimming: 8 bases; junction bases outside the gene matches: 7. The CDR3 DNA sequence: TGTGCCAGCAGCGTAGAACTAGCGGGGACGGGAGGGGAGCTGTTTTTT. It is translated as CASSVELAGTGGELFF.

V and J are TRBV7-2 and TRBJ2-7; D call uncertain. The germline V gene encodes CDR1 SGHTA and CDR2 FQGNSA. The CDR3 loop spans 16 amino acids. Between the trimmed V and J ends, which lost 4 bases and 0 bases, there was a span of 16 bases. The CDR3 DNA reads TGTGCCAGCAGCTCTCGGTGGGCCCGTAGCTCCTACGAGCAGTACTTC. It translates to CASSSRWARSSYEQYF.

This rearrangement joins TRBV25-1 to TRBJ2-7, with 10 bases that match TRBD1. The ends lost 2 bases at V and 4 bases at J; junction bases unmatched: 11. The CDR3 extends over 17 amino acids. CDR1 and CDR2 (germline): MGHDK, SYGVNS. The CDR3 loop reads CASSEGQGTGEGYEQYF. The CDR3 coding sequence is TGTGCCAGCAGTGAAGGACAAGGGACAGGGGAGGGATACGAGCAGTACTTC.

The rearrangement joins TRBV29-1 to TRBJ2-7, with D maybe TRBD1 (6 bases). The CDR3 has 16 amino acids. The germline CDR1 and CDR2 sequences are SQVTM and ANQGSEA. V was trimmed by 7 bases and J by 0 bases, leaving 22 bases between them. The CDR3 DNA sequence: TGCAGCGCCAACACTCCCCGGACAGAGCACTCCTACGAGCAGTACTTC. It codes for CSANTPRTEHSYEQYF.